The next 21 T cell receptor beta chains were all read from a single sample in a study of CD39 and CD103 CD8 tumor-infiltrating T cells. TCRdb keeps only in-frame clones here, not all; method: immunoSEQ multiplex PCR. The table has around 1,800 clones, 65% to 80% seen once. Material for sequencing was CD39- CD103- CD8+ T cells sorted from the tumor. Subset reported: CD103-CD39- double-negative CD45RA- CD8 T cells. The receptors shown here come from a human donor with head and neck squamous cell carcinoma.

The chain is built from TRBV9 and TRBJ2-1, with TRBD2 matching 9 bases. The CDR3 contains 18 residues. In germline, CDR1 is SGDLS, CDR2 YYNGEE. V was pared by 2 bases and J by 2 bases, with 11 bases of the junction left unmatched. The CDR3 region is CASSVHPSRGGAYNEQFF. The CDR3 nucleotides are TGTGCCAGCAGCGTTCATCCGTCCCGCGGGGGGGCCTACAATGAGCAGTTCTTC.

The chain joins TRBV6-4 to TRBJ1-1; D may be TRBD1 (6 bases). The CDR3 extends over 14 amino acids. In germline, CDR1 is MRHNA, CDR2 SNTAGT. Trimming cost V 4 bases and J 1 base, with 10 bases left between them. CDR3: CASSAEGGNTEAFF. The CDR3 nucleotides are TGTGCCAGCAGTGCGGAGGGGGGGAACACTGAAGCTTTCTTT.

The gene calls are TRBV5-6 and TRBJ1-1; D is undetermined. Trimming removed 0 bases at V and 1 base at J, with 10 bases between. From germline, CDR1 is SGHDT and CDR2 YYEEEE. The CDR3 loop spans 15 amino acids. The CDR3 region is CASSLGVEGNTEAFF. The CDR3 coding sequence is TGTGCCAGCAGCTTGGGGGTAGAGGGGAACACTGAAGCTTTCTTT.

V is TRBV5-1 and J is TRBJ1-2; 9 positions match TRBD1. The length of the CDR3 is 13 residues. The J segment lost 8 bases and the V segment lost 0 bases, leaving 2 bases of the junction unmatched. The germline CDR1 and CDR2 sequences are SGHRS and YFSETQ. CDR3 sequence: CASSLGTGDGYTF. In DNA, the CDR3 is TGCGCCAGCAGCTTGGGGACAGGGGACGGCTACACCTTC.

The rearrangement uses TRBV14 and TRBJ2-7; 8 nucleotides align to TRBD2. V shed 3 bases and J 6 bases; nucleotides not matched to a gene: 16. Looked up from germline, CDR1 is SGHDN and CDR2 is FVKESK. There are 17 residues in the CDR3. This chain's CDR3 is CASSHAKGSGRIPEQYF. The CDR3 DNA follows: TGTGCCAGCAGCCATGCGAAGGGGAGCGGGAGAATCCCCGAGCAGTACTTC.

V usage is TRBV9 and J usage is TRBJ1-2, with 9 nucleotides matching TRBD1. The germline V gene has CDR1 SGDLS and CDR2 YYNGEE. CDR3 length: 14 residues. The V gene end was trimmed by 3 bases and the J gene end by 7 bases; junction bases not matched to a gene: 7. The CDR3 reads CASSAGQGSGGYTF. The CDR3 coding sequence is TGTGCCAGCAGCGCTGGACAGGGGAGTGGTGGCTACACCTTC.

The rearrangement uses TRBV10-3 and TRBJ2-7, with 8 bases matching TRBD1. Per germline, CDR1 ENHRY and CDR2 SYGVKD. J was trimmed by 5 bases and V by 2 bases; bases with no gene match: 8. There are 15 residues in the CDR3. The CDR3 here is CAISESTGGIDEQYF. The CDR3 nucleotides are TGTGCCATCAGTGAGAGTACAGGGGGAATCGACGAGCAGTACTTC.

The chain links TRBV28 to TRBJ2-1; D call uncertain. Trimming left V 6 bases short and J 9 bases short, with 15 bases between. The CDR3 has 13 residues. Germline V gene lookup returns CDR1 MDHEN and CDR2 SYDVKM. The CDR3 nucleotides are TGTGCCAGCAGACCCATGGGCCCTACTGAGCAGTTCTTC. Translation gives CASRPMGPTEQFF. Drawing the rest from reference TRBV28 and TRBJ2-1, the complete variable domain is DVKVTQSSRYLVKRTGEKVFLECVQDMDHENMFWYRQDPGLGLRLIYFSYDVKMKEKGDIPEGYSVSREKKERFSLILESASTNQTSMYLCASRPMGPTEQFFGPGTRLTVL.

This sequence joins TRBV11-2 and TRBJ1-2; 9 positions match TRBD1. This CDR3 spans 14 amino acids. V lost 5 bases, J lost 7 bases, and 8 bases stayed unmatched. CDR1 is SGHAT, CDR2 FQNNGV, per germline. The CDR3 DNA is TGTGCCAGCAGCCTTTCCGGGACAGGGCTTGGCTACACCTTC. This translates into CASSLSGTGLGYTF.

The rearrangement links TRBV11-2 to TRBJ2-1; 8 nucleotides line up with TRBD1. The germline V gene encodes CDR1 SGHAT and CDR2 FQNNGV. With 2 bases clipped from V and 4 bases from J, the junction kept 10 bases outside the gene matches. There are 17 residues in the CDR3. The DNA for the CDR3 is TGTGCCAGCAGCTTAACGTTCGGGGACAGGATATACAATGAGCAGTTCTTC. This sequence encodes CASSLTFGDRIYNEQFF.

This clone was recorded only once. V usage is TRBV6-5 and J usage is TRBJ2-7; D gene unclear. Trimming pared 0 bases from V and 1 base from J, leaving 7 bases between. This CDR3 comprises 14 residues. Germline CDR1 is MNHEY and CDR2 is SVGAGI. DNA of the CDR3: TGTGCCAGCAGTTACTCGAGTGATTCCTACGAGCAGTACTTC. Translation: CASSYSSDSYEQYF.

This clone showed up just once. At one of its ends the junction is not consistent with the germline gene, which may arise from a read error. This CDR3 is also generated by other DNA sequences in the sample. The V gene is TRBV6-5, the J gene TRBJ1-4; 7 bases match TRBD1. Germline V CDR1 and CDR2: MNHEY, SVGAGI. The CDR3 has 16 amino acids. Here the CDR3 DNA reads TGTGCCAGCAGTTACGATTGGACAGGTCGTAATGAGAAACTGTTTTTT. Protein product: CASSYDWTGRNEKLFF.

J is TRBJ1-2 and V is TRBV7-3, with D perhaps matching TRBD1 (6 bases). Germline loops: CDR1 SGHTA, CDR2 FQGTGA. This CDR3 spans 14 amino acids. V lost 4 bases to trimming and J lost 3 bases, with 12 bases between them. The CDR3 spells CASSSRDNYYGYTF. In DNA, the CDR3 is TGTGCCAGCAGCTCACGGGACAACTACTATGGCTACACCTTC.

The chain combines TRBV7-3 with TRBJ1-2; D uncertain. The germline CDR1 and CDR2 sequences are SGHTA and FQGTGA. The CDR3 runs to 13 residues. Trimming left V 2 bases short and J 7 bases short, with 11 bases between. The CDR3: CASSLGLMGGYTF. The CDR3 DNA reads TGTGCCAGCAGCTTAGGCCTGATGGGTGGCTACACCTTC. The full variable domain, with the rest looked up from reference TRBV7-3 and TRBJ1-2, is GAGVSQTPSNKVTEKGKYVELRCDPISGHTALYWYRQSLGQGPEFLIYFQGTGAADDSGLPNDRFFAVRPEGSVSTLKIQRTERGDSAVYLCASSLGLMGGYTFGSGTRLTVV.

Here the CDR3 reads CAWRLGDTGSLYEQYF. CDR3 coding DNA: TGTGCCTGGAGGCTCGGGGACACAGGAAGCTTATACGAGCAGTACTTC. The genes are TRBV30 and TRBJ2-7; possible D gene TRBD1, 6 bases. Deletions cut 3 bases from V and 4 bases from J, with 22 bases between. Germline CDR1 and CDR2: GTSNPN and SVGIG (reference sequence). This CDR3 is 16 amino acids long.

The J gene is TRBJ1-1, the V gene TRBV6-5; D unresolved. Germline V gene data show CDR1 as MNHEY and CDR2 as SVGAGI. V lost 2 bases to trimming and J lost 4 bases, with 14 bases between them. This CDR3 contains 15 residues. The CDR3: CASSYVTRGGTEAFF. CDR3 DNA sequence: TGTGCCAGCAGTTACGTTACCCGGGGAGGCACTGAAGCTTTCTTT.

Only a few counts were recorded for this clone. The V call is TRBV27, the J call TRBJ2-2; the D is unclear. CDR3 length: 13 residues. Germline loops: CDR1 MNHEY, CDR2 SMNVEV (reference sequence). The V end lost 0 bases, the J end lost 1 base, and 0 bases lay between the germline ends. In DNA, the CDR3 is TGTGCCAGCAGTTTATCGAACACCGGGGAGCTGTTTTTT. Residues: CASSLSNTGELFF.

This clone was detected only a few times. The chain links TRBV29-1 to TRBJ1-1; D gene uncertain. This CDR3 region has 15 residues. Germline-derived CDR1 and CDR2 are SQVTM and ANQGSEA. V was clipped by 6 bases and J by 0 bases, with 17 bases between them. In nucleotides, the CDR3 is TGCAGCGTCCCCGCCGGGGTCAGTTTGAACACTGAAGCTTTCTTT. Residues: CSVPAGVSLNTEAFF.

The chain couples TRBV7-8 to TRBJ1-1, with a possible D match to TRBD1 (6 bases). CDR1 and CDR2 from the germline V gene are SGHVS and FQNEAQ. The V and J ends lost 1 base and 2 bases respectively, with 11 bases between them. This CDR3 region has 15 residues. CDR3 coding DNA: TGTGCCAGCAGCTTAGTTCCAGGGGCTAACACTGAAGCTTTCTTT. Translation: CASSLVPGANTEAFF.

This sequence joins TRBV11-2 and TRBJ2-7; D unclear. The CDR3 totals 15 residues. Per germline, CDR1 SGHAT and CDR2 FQNNGV. Trimming shortened V by 0 bases and J by 2 bases, and 11 bases separated the two germline ends. The CDR3 spells CASSLEQFRPYEQYF. In nucleotides, the CDR3 is TGTGCCAGCAGCTTAGAACAGTTTCGCCCCTACGAGCAGTACTTC. Complete variable domain (other parts from reference TRBV11-2 and TRBJ2-7): EAGVAQSPRYKIIEKRQSVAFWCNPISGHATLYWYQQILGQGPKLLIQFQNNGVVDDSQLPKDRFSAERLKGVDSTLKIQPAKLEDSAVYLCASSLEQFRPYEQYFGPGTRLTVT.

This sequence joins TRBV28 and TRBJ2-5, with a possible D match to TRBD2 (5 bases). The V end lost 5 bases, the J end lost 2 bases, and 21 bases lay between the germline ends. Per the germline V gene, CDR1 is MDHEN and CDR2 is SYDVKM. The CDR3 covers 17 residues. The DNA of the CDR3 is TGTGCCAGCAGTCCCCGGCGGGTCCGGGGTGTACAAGAGACCCAGTACTTC. It encodes CASSPRRVRGVQETQYF. The entire variable domain, with the rest obtained from reference TRBV28 and TRBJ2-5, is as follows: DVKVTQSSRYLVKRTGEKVFLECVQDMDHENMFWYRQDPGLGLRLIYFSYDVKMKEKGDIPEGYSVSREKKERFSLILESASTNQTSMYLCASSPRRVRGVQETQYFGPGTRLLVL.